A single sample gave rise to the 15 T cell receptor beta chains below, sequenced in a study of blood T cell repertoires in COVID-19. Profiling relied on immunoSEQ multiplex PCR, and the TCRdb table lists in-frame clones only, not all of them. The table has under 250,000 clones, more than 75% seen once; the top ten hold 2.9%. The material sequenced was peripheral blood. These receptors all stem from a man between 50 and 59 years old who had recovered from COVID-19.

The CDR3 DNA is TGCGCCAGCAGCGCCGGGACTAGCGGGAACAATGAGCAGTTCTTC. Translating it yields CASSAGTSGNNEQFF. This rearrangement joins TRBV10-2 to TRBJ2-1; 13 bases are shared with TRBD2. This CDR3 is built from 15 residues. Germline-derived CDR1 and CDR2 are WSHSY and SAAADI. J gave up 5 bases and V 6 bases, and 4 bases lay outside the gene matches.

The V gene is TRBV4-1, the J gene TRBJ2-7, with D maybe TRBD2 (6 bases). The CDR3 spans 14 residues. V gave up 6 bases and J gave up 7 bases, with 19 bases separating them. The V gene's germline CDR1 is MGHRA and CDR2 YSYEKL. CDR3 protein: CASRLAEKAGEQYF. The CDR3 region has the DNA TGCGCCAGCAGATTGGCGGAGAAGGCGGGGGAGCAGTACTTC.

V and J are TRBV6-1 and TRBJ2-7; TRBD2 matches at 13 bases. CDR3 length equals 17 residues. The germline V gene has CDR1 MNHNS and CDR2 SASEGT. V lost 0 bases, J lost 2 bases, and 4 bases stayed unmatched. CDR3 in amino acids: CASSEAWGLAGTYEQYF. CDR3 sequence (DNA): TGTGCCAGCAGTGAAGCGTGGGGACTAGCGGGGACCTACGAGCAGTACTTC.

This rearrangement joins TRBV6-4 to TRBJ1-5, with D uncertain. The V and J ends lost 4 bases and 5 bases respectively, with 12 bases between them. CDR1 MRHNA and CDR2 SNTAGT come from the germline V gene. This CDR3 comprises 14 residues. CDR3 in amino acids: CASSAARRDQPQHF. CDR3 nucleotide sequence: TGTGCCAGCAGTGCCGCCCGGAGGGATCAGCCCCAGCATTTT.

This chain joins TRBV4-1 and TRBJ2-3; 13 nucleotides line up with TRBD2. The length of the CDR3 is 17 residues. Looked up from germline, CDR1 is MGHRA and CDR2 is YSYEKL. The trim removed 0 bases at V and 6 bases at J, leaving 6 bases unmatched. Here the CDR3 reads CASSQDGTSGTQDTQYF. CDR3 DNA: TGCGCCAGCAGCCAAGACGGGACTAGCGGGACCCAGGATACGCAGTATTTT.

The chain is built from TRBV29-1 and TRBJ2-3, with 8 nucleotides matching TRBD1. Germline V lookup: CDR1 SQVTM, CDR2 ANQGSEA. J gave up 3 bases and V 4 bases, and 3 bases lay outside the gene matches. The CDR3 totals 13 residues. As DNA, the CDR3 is TGCAGCGTTGGGACAGGGATTACAGATACGCAGTATTTT. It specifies CSVGTGITDTQYF.

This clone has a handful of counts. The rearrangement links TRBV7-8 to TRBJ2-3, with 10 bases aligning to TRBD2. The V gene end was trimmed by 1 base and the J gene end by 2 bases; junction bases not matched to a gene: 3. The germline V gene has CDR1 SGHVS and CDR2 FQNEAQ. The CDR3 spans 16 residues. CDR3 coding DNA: TGTGCCAGCAGCTTAGAACTAGCGGGAAACACAGATACGCAGTATTTT. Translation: CASSLELAGNTDTQYF.

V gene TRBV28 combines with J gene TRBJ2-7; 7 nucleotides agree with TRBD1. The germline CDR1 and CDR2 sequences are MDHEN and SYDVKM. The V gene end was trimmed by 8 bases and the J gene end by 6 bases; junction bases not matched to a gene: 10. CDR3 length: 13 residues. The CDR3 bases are TGTGCCAGCTCCTCGCAGGGGGTGCGCGAGCAGTACTTC. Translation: CASSSQGVREQYF.

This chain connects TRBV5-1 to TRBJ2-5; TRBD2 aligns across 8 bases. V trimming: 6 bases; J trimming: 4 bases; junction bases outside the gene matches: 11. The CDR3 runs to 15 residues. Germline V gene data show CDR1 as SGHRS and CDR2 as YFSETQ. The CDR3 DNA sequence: TGCGCCAGCAAACGAGCGGGAGCGGAGGGAGAGACCCAGTACTTC. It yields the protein CASKRAGAEGETQYF.

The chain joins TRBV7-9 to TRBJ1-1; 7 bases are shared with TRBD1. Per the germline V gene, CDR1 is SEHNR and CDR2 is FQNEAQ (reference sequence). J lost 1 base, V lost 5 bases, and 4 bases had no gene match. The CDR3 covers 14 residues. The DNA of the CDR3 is TGTGCCAGCAGCGCCCGGACAGGGAACACTGAAGCTTTCTTT. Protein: CASSARTGNTEAFF.

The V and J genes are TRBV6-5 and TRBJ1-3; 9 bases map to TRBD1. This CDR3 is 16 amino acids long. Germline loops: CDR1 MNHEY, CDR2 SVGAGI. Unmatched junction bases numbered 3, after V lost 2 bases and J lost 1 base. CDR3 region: CASSYDRGGSGNTIYF. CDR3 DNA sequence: TGTGCCAGCAGTTACGACAGGGGGGGATCTGGAAACACCATATATTTT.

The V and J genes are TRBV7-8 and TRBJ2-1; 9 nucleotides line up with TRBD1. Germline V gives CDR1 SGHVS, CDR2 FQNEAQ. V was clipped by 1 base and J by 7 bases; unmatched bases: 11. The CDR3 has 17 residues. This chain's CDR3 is CASSLGTQGARGNEQFF. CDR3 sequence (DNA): TGTGCCAGCAGCTTAGGAACACAGGGGGCTCGTGGGAATGAGCAGTTCTTC.

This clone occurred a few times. The CDR3 is CASSRRGQQSYEQYF. The CDR3 DNA reads TGTGCCAGCAGCCGCAGGGGGCAACAATCCTACGAGCAGTACTTC. The V and J genes are TRBV7-2 and TRBJ2-7; TRBD1 matches 8 bases. From germline, CDR1 is SGHTA and CDR2 FQGNSA. This CDR3 spans 15 amino acids. Germline trimming cut 5 bases from V and 1 base from J; bases unmatched to any gene: 7.

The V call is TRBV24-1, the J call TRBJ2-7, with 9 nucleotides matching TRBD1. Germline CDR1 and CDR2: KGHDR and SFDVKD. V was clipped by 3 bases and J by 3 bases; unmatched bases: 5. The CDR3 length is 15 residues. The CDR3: CATSDITGGGYEQYF. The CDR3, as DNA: TGTGCCACCAGTGATATTACAGGGGGCGGCTACGAGCAGTACTTC.

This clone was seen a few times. CDR3 DNA: TGTGCCATCAGTGGAGTTGGGGGGATTGTAGATACGCAGTATTTT. Its translation: CAISGVGGIVDTQYF. The rearrangement uses TRBV10-3 and TRBJ2-3; D might be TRBD2 (6 bases). Between the trimmed V and J ends, which lost 4 bases and 5 bases, there was a span of 16 bases. CDR1 and CDR2 from the germline V gene are ENHRY and SYGVKD. This CDR3 spans 15 amino acids.